Below, 26 T cell receptor beta chains from the same sample are listed, as sequenced in a study of CD39 and CD103 CD8 tumor-infiltrating T cells. Only in-frame clones appear in the TCRdb table, and some are missing; sequencing was by immunoSEQ multiplex PCR. Here the sample spans 15,000 to 20,000 clones, around nine tenths being singletons. Sequences were obtained from CD8+ T cells sorted from blood. Indicated subset: total memory CD8 T cells (CD45RA-CCR7+/-) from blood or uninvolved lymph node. The receptors come from a human donor with head and neck squamous cell carcinoma.

The chain has TRBV5-6 and TRBJ2-5; 10 bases map to TRBD1. The germline gives CDR1 SGHDT, CDR2 YYEEEE. The J segment lost 5 bases and the V segment lost 4 bases, leaving 5 bases of the junction unmatched. CDR3 size: 14 residues. As DNA, the CDR3 is TGTGCCAGCAGCCCGACAGGGGGCCAGGAGACCCAGTACTTC. Protein: CASSPTGGQETQYF.

V is TRBV6-6 and J is TRBJ2-1; 8 bases fit TRBD1. This CDR3 is built from 15 residues. V lost 4 bases, J lost 8 bases, and 10 bases stayed unmatched. Germline values: CDR1 MNHNY, CDR2 SVGAGI (reference sequence). This CDR3 is CASSWGQGAVYEQFF. The DNA for the CDR3 is TGTGCCAGCAGTTGGGGGCAGGGGGCTGTATATGAGCAGTTCTTC.

This chain uses TRBV27 with TRBJ2-1, with 10 positions matching TRBD2. V lost 3 bases, J lost 5 bases, and 7 bases stayed unmatched. The CDR3 covers 16 residues. CDR1 MNHEY and CDR2 SMNVEV come from the germline V gene (reference sequence). The CDR3, as DNA: TGTGCCAGCAGTTTTCTTCTAGCGGGGGCACACAATGAGCAGTTCTTC. This translates into CASSFLLAGAHNEQFF.

V and J are TRBV27 and TRBJ1-2; D is ambiguous. Per the germline V gene, CDR1 is MNHEY and CDR2 is SMNVEV (reference sequence). Trimming pared 3 bases from V and 4 bases from J, leaving 15 bases between. The CDR3 length is 15 residues. In DNA, the CDR3 is TGTGCCAGCAGTTTTGATGCGCGAGGGTCCTATGGCTACACCTTC. Translating gives CASSFDARGSYGYTF.

The J gene is TRBJ2-2, the V gene TRBV19; 10 nucleotides agree with TRBD1. V shed 3 bases, J shed 6 bases, and the junction held 4 bases outside the gene matches. Germline CDR1 reads LNHDA; CDR2 reads SQIVND (reference sequence). The CDR3 sequence is 15 residues long. The CDR3 bases are TGTGCCAGTAGTATCGGGACAGGGGTGGCCGGGGAGCTGTTTTTT. Translation gives CASSIGTGVAGELFF. The full variable domain, completed using reference TRBV19 and TRBJ2-2, is DGGITQSPKYLFRKEGQNVTLSCEQNLNHDAMYWYRQDPGQGLRLIYYSQIVNDFQKGDIAEGYSVSREKKESFPLTVTSAQKNPTAFYLCASSIGTGVAGELFFGEGSRLTVL.

The chain links TRBV28 to TRBJ2-7, with D tentatively TRBD2 (6 bases). V shed 6 bases and J shed 7 bases, with 10 bases lying between them. This CDR3 contains 11 residues. In germline, CDR1 is MDHEN, CDR2 SYDVKM. CDR3 sequence: CASRDGGEQYF. CDR3 nucleotides: TGTGCCAGCAGGGATGGGGGGGAGCAGTACTTC.

The rearrangement uses TRBV6-1 and TRBJ1-2; possible D gene TRBD1, 5 bases. From germline, CDR1 is MNHNS and CDR2 SASEGT. The CDR3 is made up of 18 amino acids. The ends were cut back, 3 bases at V and 3 bases at J, with 23 bases in the middle. CDR3: CASSDIHRDSLRYYGYTF. CDR3 DNA sequence: TGTGCCAGCAGTGACATTCATAGGGACTCCTTAAGGTACTATGGCTACACCTTC.

V gene TRBV16 combines with J gene TRBJ1-6; D gene unclear. The CDR3 spans 14 residues. CDR1 KGHSY and CDR2 FQNENV come from the germline V gene. Between the trimmed V and J ends, which lost 5 bases and 0 bases, there was a span of 5 bases. The CDR3 region is CASSISSYNSPLHF. The CDR3 DNA is TGTGCCAGCAGCATAAGCTCCTATAATTCACCCCTCCACTTT. The entire variable domain, with the rest obtained from reference TRBV16 and TRBJ1-6, is as follows: GEEVAQTPKHLVRGEGQKAKLYCAPIKGHSYVFWYQQVLKNEFKFLISFQNENVFDETGMPKERFSAKCLPNSPCSLEIQATKLEDSAVYFCASSISSYNSPLHFGNGTRLTVT.

The chain uses TRBV7-8 and TRBJ1-5; tentative D call: TRBD1 (6 bases). V was pared by 3 bases and J by 10 bases, with 16 bases between. There are 14 residues in the CDR3. Germline V gene lookup returns CDR1 SGHVS and CDR2 FQNEAQ. In DNA, the CDR3 is TGTGCCAGCAGCTTTTGGCAGGGGACTGGCCCCCAGCATTTT. It codes for CASSFWQGTGPQHF.

This sequence joins TRBV6-5 and TRBJ1-4, with D maybe TRBD1 (5 bases). CDR3 length: 14 residues. Trimming cost V 6 bases and J 1 base, with 9 bases left between them. Germline V gene data show CDR1 as MNHEY and CDR2 as SVGAGI. CDR3 amino acids: CASSIDRTNEKLFF. CDR3 bases: TGTGCCAGCAGCATAGACAGAACTAATGAAAAACTGTTTTTT.

This clone has just one count. One end of the junction does not line up with germline, which may come from a read error. The chain couples TRBV18 to TRBJ2-7, with D perhaps matching TRBD1 (6 bases). CDR1 and CDR2 from the germline V gene are KGHSH and LQKENI. The CDR3 length is 14 residues. The CDR3 loop is CASSRGQGSNEQYF. DNA for the CDR3: TGTGCCAGCTCACGGGGGCAGGGCTCCAACGAGCAGTACTTC. The full variable domain, its missing parts supplied by reference TRBV18 and TRBJ2-7, is NAGVMQNPRHLVRRRGQEARLRCSPMKGHSHVYWYRQLPEEGLKFMVYLQKENIIDESGMPKERFSAEFPKEGPSILRIQQVVRGDSAAYFCASSRGQGSNEQYFGPGTRLTVT.

The genes are TRBV30 and TRBJ2-3; 9 nucleotides match TRBD2. The CDR3 extends over 13 amino acids. Per germline, CDR1 GTSNPN and CDR2 SVGIG (reference sequence). Losses at the gene ends were 5 bases for V and 4 bases for J; bases not matched to a gene: 4. CDR3 in amino acids: CAWAGGRADTQYF. As DNA, the CDR3 is TGTGCCTGGGCGGGGGGGCGCGCAGATACGCAGTATTTT.

The V call is TRBV6-6, the J call TRBJ1-5; D is unclear. V lost 2 bases, J lost 4 bases, and 9 bases lay in between. Per the germline V gene, CDR1 is MNHNY and CDR2 is SVGAGI (reference sequence). The CDR3 covers 14 residues. CDR3 in amino acids: CASSYSPGNQPQHF. CDR3 nucleotides: TGTGCCAGCAGTTACAGCCCGGGAAATCAGCCCCAGCATTTT.

The chain recombines TRBV2 with TRBJ1-1; possibly TRBD1 for D (5 bases). The CDR3 is made up of 14 amino acids. CDR1 and CDR2 (germline): SNHLY, FYNNEI. V was pared by 10 bases and J by 1 base, with 16 bases between. Here the CDR3 DNA reads TGTGCCACGCCAGCGGGGGATTCGAACACTGAAGCTTTCTTT. It is translated as CATPAGDSNTEAFF.

This chain links TRBV30 with TRBJ2-3; D remains ambiguous. CDR1 and CDR2 from the germline V gene are GTSNPN and SVGIG (reference sequence). The CDR3 runs 15 residues. Trimming took off 4 bases at V and 4 bases at J, with 18 bases between the two ends. CDR3 coding DNA: TGTGCCTGGACCCTATCCGGGTTACTGCCAGATACGCAGTATTTT. Its protein is CAWTLSGLLPDTQYF.

V usage is TRBV5-1 and J usage is TRBJ1-5, with D possibly being TRBD1 (5 bases). The CDR3 extends over 15 amino acids. V shed 2 bases and J shed 3 bases, with 12 bases lying between them. Germline CDR1 is SGHRS and CDR2 is YFSETQ. DNA of the CDR3: TGCGCCAGCAGCTTTTCCGGGGCCTTCAATCAGCCCCAGCATTTT. As protein: CASSFSGAFNQPQHF.

The rearrangement uses TRBV7-3 and TRBJ2-1; 12 bases are shared with TRBD2. Trimming took 5 bases from V and 9 from J; bases not matched to a gene: 8. Germline V gives CDR1 SGHTA, CDR2 FQGTGA. The CDR3 extends over 15 amino acids. The CDR3 DNA sequence: TGTGCCAGCAGCACACTAGCGGGGGGTTTGGCTGAGCAGTTCTTC. Protein product: CASSTLAGGLAEQFF.

The sample holds a few counts of this clone. The rearrangement links TRBV29-1 to TRBJ1-1; D is possibly TRBD1 (5 bases). The length of the CDR3 is 13 residues. Germline CDR1 is SQVTM and CDR2 is ANQGSEA. The V gene lost 0 bases and the J gene lost 6 bases, with 11 bases spanning the gap. The CDR3, as DNA: TGCAGCGTTGAAGACTTGGGGCTGCCTGAAGCTTTCTTT. This codes for CSVEDLGLPEAFF.

With regard to this clone: The junction departs from the called germline gene at one end, perhaps through a read error. For the CDR3, the DNA is TGTGCCGGCAGCCCAGCGGGGGAGCAGTACTTC. It encodes CAGSPAGEQYF. The chain combines TRBV7-9 with TRBJ2-7, with 7 nucleotides matching TRBD2. Germline CDR1 is SEHNR and CDR2 is FQNEAQ (reference sequence). The CDR3 spans 11 residues.

Here the CDR3 reads CAWGAAGEQYF. DNA of the CDR3: TGTGCCTGGGGGGCCGCGGGCGAGCAGTACTTC. V gene TRBV30 combines with J gene TRBJ2-7; D possibly uses TRBD1 or TRBD2 (5 bases each). Trimming took 5 bases from V and 6 from J, leaving 11 bases between them. Germline-derived CDR1 and CDR2 are GTSNPN and SVGIG (reference sequence). The CDR3 sequence is 11 residues long.

The V and J genes are TRBV5-8 and TRBJ2-7, with 8 bases lining up with TRBD1. CDR1 is SGHTS, CDR2 YDEGEE, per germline. J lost 0 bases, V lost 4 bases, and 6 bases had no gene match. This CDR3 contains 15 residues. The DNA for the CDR3 is TGTGCCAGCAGCCCCCAGACAGGGGTCTCCTACGAGCAGTACTTC. It encodes CASSPQTGVSYEQYF.

This chain uses TRBV14 with TRBJ1-2, with 9 positions matching TRBD1. The germline gives CDR1 SGHDN, CDR2 FVKESK. V dropped 3 bases and J dropped 4; count of bases not matched to a gene: 12. The CDR3 runs 17 residues. CDR3 amino acids: CASSHWDRDGLGYGYTF. The CDR3 coding sequence is TGTGCCAGCAGCCATTGGGACAGGGATGGCTTGGGCTATGGCTACACCTTC.

The V gene is TRBV29-1, the J gene TRBJ1-1, with D uncertain. The CDR3 covers 13 residues. CDR1 SQVTM and CDR2 ANQGSEA come from the germline V gene. V gave up 8 bases and J gave up 0 bases, with 13 bases separating them. CDR3 residues: CSLNDGVNTEAFF. Here the CDR3 DNA reads TGCAGCTTAAATGACGGGGTGAACACTGAAGCTTTCTTT.

The rearrangement uses TRBV7-6 and TRBJ1-3; no definite D call. V was shortened by 4 bases and J by 0 bases, with 16 bases between the two germline ends. This CDR3 has 17 residues. Germline loops: CDR1 SGHVS, CDR2 FNYEAQ. The CDR3 DNA reads as TGTGCCAGCAGCTCGATAGACGGGAGTCCCTCTGGAAACACCATATATTTT. Its protein is CASSSIDGSPSGNTIYF.

The chain employs TRBV29-1 and TRBJ2-1; TRBD1 or TRBD2 may be the D gene (5 bases each). Germline assignment: CDR1 SQVTM and CDR2 ANQGSEA. This CDR3 is 16 amino acids long. Between the trimmed V and J ends, which lost 6 bases and 0 bases, there was a span of 18 bases. The chain's CDR3 is CSVEGTPTSSYNEQFF. The CDR3 region has the DNA TGCAGCGTCGAGGGGACCCCAACGAGCTCCTACAATGAGCAGTTCTTC.

The chain combines TRBV7-9 with TRBJ2-7; D ambiguous. Deletions cut 9 bases from V and 3 bases from J, with 18 bases between. Germline V gives CDR1 SEHNR, CDR2 FQNEAQ (reference sequence). The CDR3 consists of 14 residues. The DNA of the CDR3 is TGTGCCAGTACGAGGTCAGACCGACACTACGAGCAGTACTTC. Amino acid sequence: CASTRSDRHYEQYF.